A single sample gave rise to the 27 T cell receptor beta chains below, sequenced in a study of shared clonotypes between healthy human individuals (TCRdb year 2020). The library was built by means of the immunoSEQ multiplex PCR assay. TCRdb retrieved this table from immuneACCESS and kept in-frame rearrangements only. Not all clones are present; in checked studies, unresolved V genes account for under half, and no reason is known for the remainder. The sample records around 700,000 clones, about 90% of which are singletons. The leading ten clones occupy approximately 24% of the sample. CD8 naive samples consisted of CD45RO-negative cells that were positively selected for CCR7, yielding a CD45RA+CCR7+ population without TemRA cells. Input material: naive CD8+ T cells sorted from blood. In the paper's terms, the cell subset or site label means: CD45RA+CCR7+. These receptors all come from a man aged 25 to 40 in good health.

The V gene is TRBV5-4, the J gene TRBJ2-7, with D unresolved. From germline, CDR1 is SGHNT and CDR2 YYREEE (reference sequence). Trimming stripped 2 bases from V and 3 bases from J, with 6 bases between. The CDR3 runs 12 residues. DNA for the CDR3: TGTGCCAGCAGCTTTGACTTCTACGAGCAGTACTTC. It encodes CASSFDFYEQYF.

The rearrangement uses TRBV7-2 and TRBJ2-1; perhaps D is TRBD1 or TRBD2 (6 bases each). V was cut by 1 base and J by 0 bases, with 10 bases left in between. The CDR3 runs to 16 residues. Germline V CDR1 and CDR2: SGHTA, FQGNSA. DNA for the CDR3: TGTGCCAGCAGCTTAGAGGGGGGCGCCTCCTACAATGAGCAGTTCTTC. Protein product: CASSLEGGASYNEQFF.

V is TRBV21-1 and J is TRBJ2-7; TRBD2, the table's D call, lacks a check against the DNA. TRBV21-1 is labeled a pseudogene. The CDR3 covers 15 residues. In nucleotides, the CDR3 is TGTGCCAGCAGCAAGAAGCTAGCGGGAGCCTACGAGCAGTACTTC. This translates into CASSKKLAGAYEQYF.

The chain links TRBV6-5 to TRBJ2-5; either TRBD1 or TRBD2 may fit D (5 bases each). Per germline, CDR1 MNHEY and CDR2 SVGAGI. The V and J ends lost 2 bases and 1 base respectively, with 11 bases between them. The CDR3 has 15 residues. The CDR3 coding sequence is TGTGCCAGCAGTTACGAGGGGTTGGCCCAAGAGACCCAGTACTTC. Translation gives CASSYEGLAQETQYF.

Comment on this clone: One end of the junction does not line up with germline, which may come from a read error. The chain links TRBV29-1 to TRBJ2-2, with a tentative D call TRBD2 (6 bases). Germline V gene lookup returns CDR1 SQVTM and CDR2 ANQGSEA. This CDR3 is built from 13 residues. Here the CDR3 reads CSARDSDTWELFF. DNA of the CDR3: TGCAGCGCCCGGGACTCAGACACCTGGGAGCTGTTTTTT.

The chain joins TRBV5-6 to TRBJ2-3; 8 nucleotides match TRBD2. V was pared by 4 bases and J by 4 bases, with 14 bases of the junction left unmatched. Germline V lookup: CDR1 SGHDT, CDR2 YYEEEE. The CDR3 is 17 amino acids. This CDR3 is CASSPTPGLVFPDTQYF. The CDR3 DNA reads as TGTGCCAGCAGCCCAACACCGGGACTAGTTTTCCCAGATACGCAGTATTTT. Variable domain in full (rest from reference TRBV5-6 and TRBJ2-3): DAGVTQSPTHLIKTRGQQVTLRCSPKSGHDTVSWYQQALGQGPQFIFQYYEEEERQRGNFPDRFSGHQFPNYSSELNVNALLLGDSALYLCASSPTPGLVFPDTQYFGPGTRLTVL.

The V call is TRBV27, the J call TRBJ1-5; D uncertain. This CDR3 region has 13 residues. The V gene's germline CDR1 is MNHEY and CDR2 SMNVEV (reference sequence). Trimming took 5 bases from V and 9 from J, leaving 14 bases between them. The CDR3 sequence is CASSPNAISPQHF. CDR3 DNA sequence: TGTGCCAGCAGTCCCAATGCCATCTCGCCCCAGCATTTT.

The rearrangement links TRBV28 to TRBJ2-5; 11 bases are a match to TRBD2. This CDR3 has 13 amino acids. V gave up 8 bases and J gave up 5 bases; unmatched junction bases: 4. Germline-derived CDR1 and CDR2 are MDHEN and SYDVKM. The CDR3 region is CASRSGREETQYF. CDR3 sequence (DNA): TGTGCCAGCCGTAGCGGGAGGGAGGAGACCCAGTACTTC.

This clone was counted once. This chain connects TRBV18 to TRBJ2-1; 7 bases are a match to TRBD1. V shed 2 bases and J 8 bases; nucleotides not matched to a gene: 9. This CDR3 is built from 15 residues. Germline loops: CDR1 KGHSH, CDR2 LQKENI. The CDR3 DNA is TGTGCCAGCTCACCAAGCACCAACAGGGGTGATGAGCAGTTCTTC. Translation: CASSPSTNRGDEQFF.

The V call is TRBV4-1, the J call TRBJ2-1; 8 bases are shared with TRBD2. This CDR3 has 17 amino acids. The V gene's germline CDR1 is MGHRA and CDR2 YSYEKL. V shed 3 bases, J shed 3 bases, and the junction held 10 bases outside the gene matches. The CDR3 here is CASSHGFAGGVYNEQFF. As DNA, the CDR3 is TGCGCCAGCAGCCATGGATTCGCGGGAGGAGTCTACAATGAGCAGTTCTTC.

This CDR3 reads CASSFLILDYNEQFF. For the CDR3, the DNA is TGTGCCAGCAGCTTCCTGATTCTTGACTACAATGAGCAGTTCTTC. The rearrangement joins TRBV7-9 to TRBJ2-1, with no clear D. This CDR3 has 15 amino acids. Deletions cut 3 bases from V and 3 bases from J, with 12 bases between. The germline CDR1 and CDR2 sequences are SEHNR and FQNEAQ (reference sequence). Full variable domain (outside the CDR3, taken from reference TRBV7-9 and TRBJ2-1): DTGVSQNPRHKITKRGQNVTFRCDPISEHNRLYWYRQTLGQGPEFLTYFQNEAQLEKSRLLSDRFSAERPKGSFSTLEIQRTEQGDSAMYLCASSFLILDYNEQFFGPGTRLTVL.

The rearrangement joins TRBV29-1 to TRBJ2-7, with D possibly TRBD2 on 5 matching bases. Trimming removed 5 bases at V and 7 bases at J, with 12 bases between. Germline V gene data show CDR1 as SQVTM and CDR2 as ANQGSEA. The CDR3 has 11 amino acids. The CDR3 DNA reads as TGCAGCGTTATGAGGGCTGGGGAGCAGTACTTC. Amino acids: CSVMRAGEQYF.

This clone was counted a single time. This rearrangement joins TRBV30 to TRBJ2-6; D possibly corresponds to TRBD1 (5 bases). CDR3 length: 14 amino acids. Germline CDR1 and CDR2: GTSNPN and SVGIG (reference sequence). V was pared by 2 bases and J by 0 bases, with 5 bases between. CDR3 DNA: TGTGCCTGGAGTCAGGGCTCTGGGGCCAACGTCCTGACTTTC. Its translation: CAWSQGSGANVLTF.

This chain links TRBV12-5 with TRBJ2-1; either TRBD1 or TRBD2 may supply D (5 bases each). CDR3 length equals 13 residues. With 1 base removed from V and 8 bases from J, the gap between germline ends came to 9 bases. Looked up from germline, CDR1 is LGHNT and CDR2 is FRNRAP. The DNA for the CDR3 is TGTGCTAGTGGTTTGGGTGTGGGGGATGAGCAGTTCTTC. This codes for CASGLGVGDEQFF.

The chain carries TRBV15 and TRBJ1-3; D remains unclear. CDR1 and CDR2 (germline): LNHNV, YYDKDF (reference sequence). This CDR3 is 17 amino acids long. V was trimmed by 0 bases and J by 1 base, leaving 13 bases between them. CDR3 coding DNA: TGTGCCACCAGCAGAGATCGGACCCCAGCATCTGGAAACACCATATATTTT. Translated, it gives CATSRDRTPASGNTIYF.

This chain links TRBV27 with TRBJ2-7; D gene ambiguous. V shed 6 bases and J shed 3 bases, with 21 bases lying between them. Per the germline V gene, CDR1 is MNHEY and CDR2 is SMNVEV (reference sequence). The CDR3 has 16 amino acids. The CDR3, as DNA: TGTGCCAGCAGCTCTACCGTTATCGGGCTGGGCTACGAGCAGTACTTC. Its protein is CASSSTVIGLGYEQYF.

This chain uses TRBV9 with TRBJ2-1; 9 bases match TRBD2. The CDR3 has 16 amino acids. Germline V gives CDR1 SGDLS, CDR2 YYNGEE. Losses at the gene ends were 4 bases for V and 5 bases for J; bases not matched to a gene: 10. The CDR3 here is CASSHTRLAANNEQFF. CDR3 nucleotides: TGTGCCAGCAGCCACACTCGACTAGCGGCCAACAATGAGCAGTTCTTC.

The chain is built from TRBV5-1 and TRBJ1-1; D is possibly TRBD1 (5 bases). V lost 0 bases and J 3 bases, leaving 15 bases between the germline ends. Germline assignment: CDR1 SGHRS and CDR2 YFSETQ. The CDR3 consists of 16 residues. The CDR3 region has the DNA TGCGCCAGCAGCTTGGAGGCGGGGCTGTTTTACACTGAAGCTTTCTTT. Translated, it gives CASSLEAGLFYTEAFF. The full variable domain, rest sourced from reference TRBV5-1 and TRBJ1-1, is KAGVTQTPRYLIKTRGQQVTLSCSPISGHRSVSWYQQTPGQGLQFLFEYFSETQRNKGNFPGRFSGRQFSNSRSEMNVSTLELGDSALYLCASSLEAGLFYTEAFFGQGTRLTVV.

The chain combines TRBV14 with TRBJ2-7; TRBD1 matches 9 bases. The CDR3 spans 14 residues. CDR1 is SGHDN, CDR2 FVKESK, per germline. Losses at the gene ends were 5 bases for V and 9 bases for J; bases not matched to a gene: 11. This CDR3 is CASSLTGGPIGQYF. CDR3 sequence (DNA): TGTGCCAGCAGCTTGACAGGGGGGCCTATTGGGCAGTACTTC.

The gene calls are TRBV18 and TRBJ2-7; 8 bases are a match to TRBD2. The CDR3 is 13 amino acids. With V trimmed by 3 bases and J by 7 bases, 5 bases remained unmatched. Germline-derived CDR1 and CDR2 are KGHSH and LQKENI. In nucleotides, the CDR3 is TGTGCCAGCTCACCCCTGACTAGCGAGGAGCAGTACTTC. It specifies CASSPLTSEEQYF.

The chain uses TRBV27 and TRBJ2-1; TRBD1 or TRBD2 may be the D gene (6 bases each). In germline, CDR1 is MNHEY, CDR2 SMNVEV (reference sequence). Trimming removed 3 bases at V and 8 bases at J, with 11 bases between. The CDR3 extends over 13 amino acids. The CDR3 protein is CASSFPGDYEQFF. In DNA form, the CDR3 reads TGTGCCAGCAGTTTCCCAGGGGACTATGAGCAGTTCTTC.

This clone was seen only once. The CDR3 coding sequence is TGCGCCAGCAGCGAGGTTCGGGGCAGTAATGAAAAACTGTTTTTT. Encoded protein: CASSEVRGSNEKLFF. This chain connects TRBV4-1 to TRBJ1-4; D may be TRBD1 (5 bases). The CDR3 consists of 15 residues. Trimming pared 5 bases from V and 4 bases from J, leaving 14 bases between. Germline V lookup: CDR1 MGHRA, CDR2 YSYEKL.

The sample holds a few counts of this clone. The rearrangement joins TRBV6-1 to TRBJ1-5; tentative D call: TRBD1 (5 bases). CDR1 is MNHNS and CDR2 is SASEGT in the germline V gene. V lost 4 bases and J lost 0, with 13 bases in between. This CDR3 is 16 amino acids long. The CDR3 nucleotides are TGTGCCAGCAGTGGAAGTCAGGGTTATAGCAATCAGCCCCAGCATTTT. Residues: CASSGSQGYSNQPQHF.

The chain employs TRBV2 and TRBJ2-7, with D perhaps TRBD1 or TRBD2 (5 bases each). This CDR3 region has 12 residues. CDR1 SNHLY and CDR2 FYNNEI come from the germline V gene. The CDR3 is CADRDGAYEQYF. The CDR3 DNA reads TGTGCAGACCGGGACGGTGCCTACGAGCAGTACTTC.

J is TRBJ1-5 and V is TRBV15; no clear D gene. The V gene lost 0 bases and the J gene lost 4 bases, with 10 bases spanning the gap. The CDR3 spans 15 residues. CDR1 is LNHNV, CDR2 YYDKDF, per germline (reference sequence). The DNA of the CDR3 is TGTGCCACCAGCAGAGACGGACTGAAAAATCAGCCCCAGCATTTT. Amino acid sequence: CATSRDGLKNQPQHF.

The genes are TRBV27 and TRBJ2-7, with D uncertain. The V end was cut by 3 bases, the J end by 5 bases, with 14 bases between. The CDR3 consists of 14 residues. Germline V gene data show CDR1 as MNHEY and CDR2 as SMNVEV (reference sequence). CDR3 in amino acids: CASSFRWGLDEQYF. CDR3 coding DNA: TGTGCCAGCAGTTTTAGATGGGGTCTTGACGAGCAGTACTTC.

This clone came up once. The DNA of the CDR3 is TGCGCCAGCAGCTTGTATAGTTCAGATACGCAGTATTTT. Translated: CASSLYSSDTQYF. The rearrangement links TRBV5-1 to TRBJ2-3; D remains unclear. Trimming pared 1 base from V and 4 bases from J, leaving 7 bases between. This CDR3 is built from 13 residues. Germline V gene lookup returns CDR1 SGHRS and CDR2 YFSETQ.